This paragraph reports one T cell receptor beta chain. Its target is not known. V was pared by 6 bases and J by 2 bases, with 8 bases of the junction left unmatched. The germline gives CDR1 LNHDA, CDR2 SQIVND (reference sequence). CDR3 length: 15 amino acids. This record belongs to a study of lymphopenia after photon versus proton radiotherapy. The study, taken as a whole, reports: Under photons, naive T cells and diversity fell while effector/memory populations rose.

Clones were sequenced by immunoSEQ multiplex PCR, and TCRdb holds only the in-frame ones, with some missing. The data contain 35,000 to 50,000 clones, approximately 82% of them singletons. The sequence came from a woman aged 70-85 years with pancreatic cancer. The sequencing used peripheral blood, collected from a patient treated with proton-based radiotherapy. The J gene is TRBJ1-2, the V gene TRBV19; 8 bases align to TRBD1. For the CDR3, the DNA is TGTGCCAGTAGGTACGGGACAGGATCCAACTATGGCTACACCTTC. Its protein product is CASRYGTGSNYGYTF. Full variable domain (missing parts from reference TRBV19 and TRBJ1-2): DGGITQSPKYLFRKEGQNVTLSCEQNLNHDAMYWYRQDPGQGLRLIYYSQIVNDFQKGDIAEGYSVSREKKESFPLTVTSAQKNPTAFYLCASRYGTGSNYGYTFGSGTRLTVV.